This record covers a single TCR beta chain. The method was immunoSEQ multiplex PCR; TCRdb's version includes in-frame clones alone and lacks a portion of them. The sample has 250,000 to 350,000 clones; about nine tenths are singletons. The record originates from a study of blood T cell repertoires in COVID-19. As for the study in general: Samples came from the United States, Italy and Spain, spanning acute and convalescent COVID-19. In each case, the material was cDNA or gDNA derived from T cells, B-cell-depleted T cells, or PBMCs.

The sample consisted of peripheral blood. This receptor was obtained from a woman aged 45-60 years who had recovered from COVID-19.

The CDR3: CASSLWGGNGELFF. The CDR3 nucleotides are TGTGCCAGCAGCTTATGGGGGGGAAACGGGGAGCTGTTTTTT. The chain has TRBV7-2 and TRBJ2-2; 7 bases fit TRBD2. J was trimmed by 7 bases and V by 2 bases; bases with no gene match: 4. The germline V gene encodes CDR1 SGHTA and CDR2 FQGNSA. The CDR3 length is 14 residues.